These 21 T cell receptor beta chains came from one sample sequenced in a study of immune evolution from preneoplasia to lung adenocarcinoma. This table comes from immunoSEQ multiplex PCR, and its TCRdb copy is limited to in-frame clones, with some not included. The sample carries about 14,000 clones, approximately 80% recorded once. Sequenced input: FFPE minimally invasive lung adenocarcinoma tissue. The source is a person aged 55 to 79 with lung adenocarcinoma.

The DNA of the CDR3 is TGTGCCAGCAGCCACGACAGGGGGAATCAGCCCCAGCATTTT. Encoded protein: CASSHDRGNQPQHF. The chain joins TRBV14 to TRBJ1-5; 9 bases fit TRBD1. With V trimmed by 3 bases and J by 4 bases, 1 base remained unmatched. Germline V lookup: CDR1 SGHDN, CDR2 FVKESK. This CDR3 is built from 14 residues.

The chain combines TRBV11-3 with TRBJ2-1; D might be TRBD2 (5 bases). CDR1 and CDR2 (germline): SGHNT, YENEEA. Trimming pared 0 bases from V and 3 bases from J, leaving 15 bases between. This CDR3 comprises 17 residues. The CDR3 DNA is TGTGCCAGCAGCTTAGACTCTAGCAGCCATTTCTACAATGAGCAGTTCTTC. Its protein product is CASSLDSSSHFYNEQFF.

As DNA, the CDR3 is TGTGCCAGCAGTTACGAAGGGACTTCCCTGAAAAACATTCAGTACTTC. It yields the protein CASSYEGTSLKNIQYF. V and J are TRBV6-6 and TRBJ2-4; tentatively, D is TRBD2 (6 bases). V shed 2 bases and J shed 4 bases, with 15 bases lying between them. The CDR3 extends over 16 amino acids. Germline V gene lookup returns CDR1 MNHNY and CDR2 SVGAGI (reference sequence).

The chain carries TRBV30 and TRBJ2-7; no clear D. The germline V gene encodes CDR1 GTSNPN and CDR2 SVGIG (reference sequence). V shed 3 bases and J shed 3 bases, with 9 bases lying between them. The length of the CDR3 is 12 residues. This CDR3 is CAWRYGYYEQYF. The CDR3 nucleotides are TGTGCCTGGAGGTACGGCTACTACGAGCAGTACTTC.

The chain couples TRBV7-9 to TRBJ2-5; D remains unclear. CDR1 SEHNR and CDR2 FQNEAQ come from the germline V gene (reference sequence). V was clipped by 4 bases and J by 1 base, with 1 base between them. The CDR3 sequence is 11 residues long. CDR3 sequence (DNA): TGTGCCAGCAGCTCCCAAGAGACCCAGTACTTC. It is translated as CASSSQETQYF.

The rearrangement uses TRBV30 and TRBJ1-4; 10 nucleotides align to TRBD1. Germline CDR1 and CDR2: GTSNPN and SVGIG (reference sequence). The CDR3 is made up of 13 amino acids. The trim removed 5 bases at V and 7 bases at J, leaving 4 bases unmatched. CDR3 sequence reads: CAWQRQGAEKLFF. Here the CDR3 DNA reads TGTGCCTGGCAAAGACAGGGGGCTGAAAAACTGTTTTTT.

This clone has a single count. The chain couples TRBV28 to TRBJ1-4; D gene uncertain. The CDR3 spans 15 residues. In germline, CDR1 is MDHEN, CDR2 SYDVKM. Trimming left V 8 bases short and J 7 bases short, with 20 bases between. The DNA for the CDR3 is TGTGCCAGCTCAACCCTACGGTCCACTGGTGAAAAACTGTTTTTT. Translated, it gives CASSTLRSTGEKLFF.

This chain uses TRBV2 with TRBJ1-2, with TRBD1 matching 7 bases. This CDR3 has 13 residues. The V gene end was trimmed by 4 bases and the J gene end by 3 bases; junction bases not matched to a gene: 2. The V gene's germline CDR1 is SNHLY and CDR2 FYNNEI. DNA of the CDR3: TGTGCCAGCAGTGGTACAGGGGACTATGGCTACACCTTC. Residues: CASSGTGDYGYTF.

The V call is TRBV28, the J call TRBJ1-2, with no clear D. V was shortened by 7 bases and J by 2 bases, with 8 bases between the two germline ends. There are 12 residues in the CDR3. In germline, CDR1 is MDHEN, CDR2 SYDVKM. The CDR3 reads CASTKSNYGYTF. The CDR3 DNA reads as TGTGCCAGCACCAAGTCCAACTATGGCTACACCTTC.

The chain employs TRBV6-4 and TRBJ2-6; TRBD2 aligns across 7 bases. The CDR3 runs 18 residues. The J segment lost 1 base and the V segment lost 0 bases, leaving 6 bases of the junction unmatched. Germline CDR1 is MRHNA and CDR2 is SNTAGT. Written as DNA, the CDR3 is TGTGCCAGCAGTGACTCAGGACCGGGAGGATCTGGGGCCAACGTCCTGACTTTC. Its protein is CASSDSGPGGSGANVLTF.

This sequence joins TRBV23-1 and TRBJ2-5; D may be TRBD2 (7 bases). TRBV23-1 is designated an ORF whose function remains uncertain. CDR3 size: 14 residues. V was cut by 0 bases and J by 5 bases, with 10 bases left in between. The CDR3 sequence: CASSQSGGLETQYF. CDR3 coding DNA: TGCGCCAGCAGTCAATCGGGGGGGCTGGAGACCCAGTACTTC.

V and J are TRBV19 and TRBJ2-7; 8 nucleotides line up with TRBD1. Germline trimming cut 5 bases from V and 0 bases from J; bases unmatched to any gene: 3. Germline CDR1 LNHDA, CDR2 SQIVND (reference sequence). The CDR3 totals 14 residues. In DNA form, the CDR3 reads TGTGCCAGTAGTCAGGGACAGGTCTCCTACGAGCAGTACTTC. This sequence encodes CASSQGQVSYEQYF.

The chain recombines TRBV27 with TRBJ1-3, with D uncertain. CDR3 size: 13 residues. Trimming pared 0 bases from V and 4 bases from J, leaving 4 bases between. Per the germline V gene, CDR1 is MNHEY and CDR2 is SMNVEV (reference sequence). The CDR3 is CASSLSGGNTIYF. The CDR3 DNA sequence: TGTGCCAGCAGTTTATCGGGAGGAAACACCATATATTTT.

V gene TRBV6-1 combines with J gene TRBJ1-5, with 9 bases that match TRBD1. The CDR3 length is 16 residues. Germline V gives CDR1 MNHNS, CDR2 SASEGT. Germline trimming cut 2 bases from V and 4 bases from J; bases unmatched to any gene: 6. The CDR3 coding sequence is TGTGCCAGCAGTGAACGTTGGACAGGGGTTAATCAGCCCCAGCATTTT. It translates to CASSERWTGVNQPQHF.

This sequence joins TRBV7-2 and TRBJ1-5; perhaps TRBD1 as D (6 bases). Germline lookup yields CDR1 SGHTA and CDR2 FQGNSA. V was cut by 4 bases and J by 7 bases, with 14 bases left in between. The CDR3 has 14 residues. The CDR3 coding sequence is TGTGCCAGCAGCTCACAGGGTGGAGGACAGCCCCAGCATTTT. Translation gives CASSSQGGGQPQHF.

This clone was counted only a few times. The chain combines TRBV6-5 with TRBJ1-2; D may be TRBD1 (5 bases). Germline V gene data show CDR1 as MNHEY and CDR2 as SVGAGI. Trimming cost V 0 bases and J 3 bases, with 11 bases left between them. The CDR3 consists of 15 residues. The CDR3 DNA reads TGTGCCAGCAGTTACTCGTCCGGGGGGGACTATGGCTACACCTTC. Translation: CASSYSSGGDYGYTF.

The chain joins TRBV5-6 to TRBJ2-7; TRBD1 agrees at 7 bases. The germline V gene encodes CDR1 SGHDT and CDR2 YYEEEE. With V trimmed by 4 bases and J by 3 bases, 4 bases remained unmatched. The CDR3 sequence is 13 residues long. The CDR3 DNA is TGTGCCAGCAGCCCGACAGGGTTCTACGAGCAGTACTTC. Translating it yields CASSPTGFYEQYF.

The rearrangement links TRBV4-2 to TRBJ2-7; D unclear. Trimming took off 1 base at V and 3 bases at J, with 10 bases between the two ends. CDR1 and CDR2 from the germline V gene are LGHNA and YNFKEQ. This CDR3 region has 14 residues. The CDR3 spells CASSQAHQIYEQYF. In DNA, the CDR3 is TGTGCCAGCAGCCAAGCCCACCAAATCTACGAGCAGTACTTC.

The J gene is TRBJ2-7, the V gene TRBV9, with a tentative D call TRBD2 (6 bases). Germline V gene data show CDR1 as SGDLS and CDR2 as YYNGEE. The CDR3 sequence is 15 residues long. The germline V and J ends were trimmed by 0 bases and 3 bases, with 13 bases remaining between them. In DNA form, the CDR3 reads TGTGCCAGCAGCGTAGGCTCTCTGGAGGGCTACGAGCAGTACTTC. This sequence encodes CASSVGSLEGYEQYF.

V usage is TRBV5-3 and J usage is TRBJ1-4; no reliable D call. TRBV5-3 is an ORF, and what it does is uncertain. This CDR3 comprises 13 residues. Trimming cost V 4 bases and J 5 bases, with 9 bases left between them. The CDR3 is CARSNDPNEKLFF. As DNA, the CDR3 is TGTGCCAGAAGCAACGATCCCAATGAAAAACTGTTTTTT.

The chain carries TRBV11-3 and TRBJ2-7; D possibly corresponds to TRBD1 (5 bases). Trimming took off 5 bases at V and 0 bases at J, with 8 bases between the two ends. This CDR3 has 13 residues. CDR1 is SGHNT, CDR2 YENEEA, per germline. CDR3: CASSRQNSYEQYF. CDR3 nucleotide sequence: TGTGCCAGCAGCCGACAGAACTCCTACGAGCAGTACTTC.